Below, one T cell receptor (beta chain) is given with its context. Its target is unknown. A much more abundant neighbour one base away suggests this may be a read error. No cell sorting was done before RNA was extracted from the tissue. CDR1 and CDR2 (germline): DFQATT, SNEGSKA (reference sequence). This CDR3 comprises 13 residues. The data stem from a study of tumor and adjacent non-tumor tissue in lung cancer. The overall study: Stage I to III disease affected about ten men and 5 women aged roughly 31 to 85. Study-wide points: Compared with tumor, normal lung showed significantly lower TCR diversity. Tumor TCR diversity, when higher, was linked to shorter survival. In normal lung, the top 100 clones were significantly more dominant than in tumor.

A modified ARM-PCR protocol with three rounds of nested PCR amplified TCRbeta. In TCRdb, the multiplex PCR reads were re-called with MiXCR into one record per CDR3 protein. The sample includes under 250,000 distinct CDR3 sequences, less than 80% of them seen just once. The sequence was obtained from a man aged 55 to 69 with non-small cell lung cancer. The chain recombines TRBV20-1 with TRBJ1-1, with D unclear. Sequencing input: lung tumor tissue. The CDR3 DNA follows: TGCAATGCTAGATCCAGATGGAACACTGAAGCTTTCTTT. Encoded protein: CNARSRWNTEAFF.